The present entry profiles one T cell receptor beta chain with its context. Its antigen remains unidentified. The CDR3 consists of 14 residues. V shed 4 bases, J shed 8 bases, and the junction held 8 bases outside the gene matches. Germline CDR1 MDHEN, CDR2 SYDVKM. This entry belongs to a study of cytomegalovirus exposure and HLA in healthy donors. General study points: Common viral pathogens seemed to be connected with several of the most significant clusters, according to a later analysis. Reported results showed that the classifier diagnosed cytomegalovirus status with high specificity and sensitivity.

A multiplex PCR was run with 60 Vbeta primers and 13 Jbeta primers. This table comes from immunoSEQ multiplex PCR, and its TCRdb copy is limited to in-frame clones, with some not included. There are more than 100,000 clones in the sample; 8.9% occur only once, and 6.5% to 8.5% lies in the top ten. Each donor was healthy, and each was a bone marrow donor. This sequence originates from a middle-aged woman in good health and CMV-seropositive. V is TRBV28 and J is TRBJ1-2; 9 nucleotides agree with TRBD1. Input material: PBMCs. This CDR3 is CASSSSGTGPGYTF. In DNA, the CDR3 is TGTGCCAGCAGTTCCTCCGGGACAGGGCCCGGCTACACCTTC.